This T cell receptor (beta chain) was identified during a study of T cells and Merkel cell carcinoma outcomes. Study-wide findings and caveats: Merkel cell carcinoma outcomes were reportedly predicted by repertoire and T-cell density.

Clones were sequenced by immunoSEQ multiplex PCR, and TCRdb holds only the in-frame ones, with some missing. Counted here are a few hundred clones, roughly 90% occurring once; the ten biggest clones make up about 15%. Comment on this clone: The antigen remains unidentified.

This CDR3 is built from 14 residues. Germline V lookup: CDR1 SGDLS, CDR2 YYNGEE. Trimming shortened V by 1 base and J by 2 bases, and 10 bases separated the two germline ends. Sequences were obtained from tumor tissue from Merkel cell carcinoma. This TCR was sampled from a human donor with Merkel cell carcinoma. The chain uses TRBV9 and TRBJ2-7, with a possible D match to TRBD1 (6 bases). The CDR3 DNA sequence: TGTGCCAGCAGCGTAACACAGGGAGCCTACGAGCAGTACTTC. It specifies CASSVTQGAYEQYF.